This is a list of T cell receptor beta chains from one sample in a study of T cell responses to AZD1222 COVID-19 vaccine. Sequenced by immunoSEQ multiplex PCR; TCRdb stores in-frame clones only, minus some. The sample includes about 180,000 clones, around 87% seen only once; the top ten take roughly 2.5%. The starting material was peripheral blood, obtained on day 0 of AZD1222 vaccination. All receptors derive from an adult in good health. Each CDR3 is given without its conserved first and last residue. The order of the fields is V gene, clone size, CDR3 protein. Size is omitted from some rows. Given values are once, few, many or a class for expanded clones.

v_gene: TRBV28; abundance: -; CDR3aa: ASSFDGTPKNQPQH
v_gene: TRBV6-5; abundance: -; CDR3aa: ASSYSSGAGEKLF
v_gene: TRBV2; abundance: -; CDR3aa: ASSESSLAGGKYEQY
v_gene: TRBV7-3; abundance: -; CDR3aa: ASSLGTSGIGEQF
v_gene: TRBV29-1; abundance: -; CDR3aa: SAPGRLAGGRGNEQF
v_gene: TRBV2; abundance: -; CDR3aa: ASSEAPDAGNQPQH
v_gene: TRBV19; abundance: -; CDR3aa: ASSVTVYTEAF
v_gene: TRBV7-8; abundance: -; CDR3aa: ASSLGGWAGEGSYEQY
v_gene: TRBV3-1/TRBV3-2; abundance: few; CDR3aa: ASSQAPLRGGAYEQY
v_gene: TRBV29-1; abundance: -; CDR3aa: SVSRGDGPYEQY
v_gene: TRBV19; abundance: -; CDR3aa: ASRRQGAGYNEQF
v_gene: TRBV5-6; abundance: -; CDR3aa: ASSLMAGVVSYNEQF
v_gene: TRBV7-9; abundance: -; CDR3aa: ASSLAGYNYGYT
v_gene: TRBV25-1; abundance: -; CDR3aa: ASTPQGLVTEAF
v_gene: TRBV27; abundance: once; CDR3aa: ASSLSFSGAHDQH
v_gene: TRBV3-1/TRBV3-2; abundance: -; CDR3aa: ASSRANRGETQY
v_gene: TRBV7-3; abundance: -; CDR3aa: ASSPQGSGSTQY
v_gene: TRBV30; abundance: few; CDR3aa: AWASLGHPGYGYT
v_gene: TRBV29-1; abundance: -; CDR3aa: SVGGTGVYGYT
v_gene: TRBV24-1; abundance: -; CDR3aa: ATSDPTSGAAGDTQY
v_gene: TRBV28; abundance: -; CDR3aa: ASRQGPGVRDSSYNEQF
v_gene: TRBV27; abundance: -; CDR3aa: ASSLSGTSGSFYEQY
v_gene: TRBV7-9; abundance: -; CDR3aa: ASSLTSGTSTDTQY
v_gene: TRBV19; abundance: -; CDR3aa: ASSLTSGLTGELF
v_gene: TRBV3-1/TRBV3-2; abundance: -; CDR3aa: ASSQDRRGHGYT
v_gene: TRBV5-4; abundance: -; CDR3aa: AIHRGTSTDTQY
v_gene: TRBV9; abundance: -; CDR3aa: ASSVEGQGLSPLH
v_gene: TRBV11-2; abundance: -; CDR3aa: ASSLVRGANEKLF
v_gene: TRBV15; abundance: few; CDR3aa: ATSRWTSAYNEQF
v_gene: TRBV18; abundance: few; CDR3aa: ASSPPSGSNYGYT
v_gene: TRBV27; abundance: -; CDR3aa: ASSLRGVGGRKTEAF
v_gene: TRBV9; abundance: -; CDR3aa: ASSVEGLAYNEQF
v_gene: TRBV4-2; abundance: once; CDR3aa: ASSQDLGLAGVVQY
v_gene: TRBV5-1; abundance: -; CDR3aa: ASGPQGGGTNEKLF